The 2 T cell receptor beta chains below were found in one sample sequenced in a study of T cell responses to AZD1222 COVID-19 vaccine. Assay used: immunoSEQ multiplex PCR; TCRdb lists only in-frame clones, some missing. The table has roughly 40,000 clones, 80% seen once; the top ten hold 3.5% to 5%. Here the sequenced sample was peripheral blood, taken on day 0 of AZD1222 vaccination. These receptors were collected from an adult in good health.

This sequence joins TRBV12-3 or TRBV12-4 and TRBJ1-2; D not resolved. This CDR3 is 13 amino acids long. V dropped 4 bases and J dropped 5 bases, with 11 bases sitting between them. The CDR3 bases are TGTGCCAGCAGTTCCTCGGCAGGATATGGCTACACCTTC. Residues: CASSSSAGYGYTF.

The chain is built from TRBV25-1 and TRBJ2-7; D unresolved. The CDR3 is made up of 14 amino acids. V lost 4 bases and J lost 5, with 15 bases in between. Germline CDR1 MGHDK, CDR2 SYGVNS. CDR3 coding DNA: TGTGCCAGCAGTGGCCCCTTTGGCGAAAACGAGCAGTACTTC. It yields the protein CASSGPFGENEQYF.